The 30 T cell receptor beta chains given below trace back to one sample, sequenced in a study of T cells in Graves' hyperthyroidism and ophthalmopathy. Template material for amplifying TCR beta CDR3 regions consisted of RNA transcripts. The primer set for the first-round RT-PCR of the TCR CDR3 was HTBI. In TCRdb, the multiplex PCR reads were re-called with MiXCR into one record per CDR3 protein. The sample carries a few hundred thousand distinct CDR3 sequences, 15% to 19% recorded once. The sample was blood. The receptors were sampled from a woman aged 30 to 39 with Graves' hyperthyroidism.

This clonotype was counted many times. CDR3 region: CASSHGATNEKLFF. In nucleotides, the CDR3 is TGTGCCAGCTCACACGGGGCAACTAATGAAAAACTGTTTTTT. V is TRBV18 and J is TRBJ1-4, with D unresolved. Germline V gene lookup returns CDR1 KGHSH and CDR2 LQKENI. The V end was cut by 4 bases, the J end by 0 bases, with 6 bases between. The CDR3 has 14 amino acids.

In the case of this clonotype: Just one base apart from a much larger clone, this may be a read error. The V gene is TRBV28, the J gene TRBJ2-3; 9 bases are shared with TRBD2. J lost 4 bases, V lost 10 bases, and 12 bases had no gene match. CDR1 MDHEN and CDR2 SYDVKM come from the germline V gene. The CDR3 is 15 amino acids. The DNA of the CDR3 is TGTGCCATCATAATAGCGGGAGCCCCCCCAGATACGCAGTATTTT. Translating it yields CAIIIAGAPPDTQYF.

V usage is TRBV4-1 and J usage is TRBJ2-7; TRBD1 matches at 8 bases. The J segment lost 3 bases and the V segment lost 0 bases, leaving 16 bases of the junction unmatched. The V gene's germline CDR1 is MGHRA and CDR2 YSYEKL. The CDR3 is 19 amino acids. The CDR3 DNA sequence: TGCGCCAGCAGCCAAGAAAGGCGTGGACAGGGTCTCGCGATCTACGAGCAGTACTTC. Its protein is CASSQERRGQGLAIYEQYF.

The table lists this clonotype with many counts. V usage is TRBV10-3 and J usage is TRBJ1-1, with a possible D match to TRBD1 (5 bases). This CDR3 has 13 residues. Per the germline V gene, CDR1 is ENHRY and CDR2 is SYGVKD. Trimming pared 0 bases from V and 7 bases from J, leaving 9 bases between. The CDR3 here is CAISESGQVEAFF. Written as DNA, the CDR3 is TGTGCCATCAGTGAGTCGGGGCAGGTTGAAGCTTTCTTT.

This clonotype was seen ten or more times. This rearrangement joins TRBV5-8 to TRBJ2-7; possibly TRBD2 for D (5 bases). The V gene's germline CDR1 is SGHTS and CDR2 YDEGEE. The CDR3 contains 11 residues. Trimming stripped 3 bases from V and 5 bases from J, with 6 bases between. The CDR3 DNA sequence: TGTGCCAGCAGCTGGAGGCACGAGCAGTACTTC. It encodes CASSWRHEQYF.

J is TRBJ2-1 and V is TRBV3-1; no definite D call. Germline V gives CDR1 LGHDT, CDR2 YNNKEL (reference sequence). CDR3 length: 11 residues. V was cut by 3 bases and J by 9 bases, with 6 bases left in between. This CDR3 is CASSHSTEQFF. CDR3 sequence (DNA): TGTGCCAGCAGCCATAGCACTGAGCAGTTCTTC.

In its sample, this clonotype was seen many times. The chain couples TRBV5-1 to TRBJ2-7, with D possibly being TRBD1 or TRBD2 (5 bases each). V was shortened by 4 bases and J by 4 bases, with 18 bases between the two germline ends. Germline V lookup: CDR1 SGHRS, CDR2 YFSETQ. This CDR3 comprises 15 residues. The CDR3 protein is CASSPGGAPEYEQYF. DNA for the CDR3: TGCGCCAGCAGCCCTGGGGGTGCGCCCGAATACGAGCAGTACTTC.

This clonotype was seen more than once but under ten times. This chain connects TRBV9 to TRBJ2-7; a weak D match, TRBD2 (6 bases). CDR3 length: 14 residues. V lost 4 bases and J 2 bases, leaving 13 bases between the germline ends. In germline, CDR1 is SGDLS, CDR2 YYNGEE. CDR3 amino acids: CASSTGLLAYEQYF. The CDR3 bases are TGTGCCAGCAGCACAGGACTACTAGCCTACGAGCAGTACTTC.

This clonotype was detected ten times or more. The V and J genes are TRBV3-1 and TRBJ2-3; TRBD2 matches 12 bases. Looked up from germline, CDR1 is LGHDT and CDR2 is YNNKEL (reference sequence). The V gene end was trimmed by 0 bases and the J gene end by 2 bases; junction bases not matched to a gene: 3. This CDR3 spans 17 amino acids. CDR3 sequence reads: CASSQDLAGGITDTQYF. CDR3 in DNA: TGTGCCAGCAGCCAAGATCTAGCGGGAGGGATCACAGATACGCAGTATTTT.

This clonotype has only a few counts. The chain carries TRBV4-1 and TRBJ2-2, with 12 bases fitting TRBD2. V dropped 4 bases and J dropped 5; count of bases not matched to a gene: 8. The CDR3 runs 17 residues. In germline, CDR1 is MGHRA, CDR2 YSYEKL. The CDR3 nucleotides are TGCGCCAGCAGCCCGACTAGCGGGAGCGTGCGAACCGGGGAGCTGTTTTTT. It specifies CASSPTSGSVRTGELFF.

This clonotype was seen ten or more times. The gene calls are TRBV3-1 and TRBJ2-2, with 7 bases aligning to TRBD1. V lost 1 base to trimming and J lost 6 bases; unmatched junction nucleotides: 5. The CDR3 has 15 amino acids. In germline, CDR1 is LGHDT, CDR2 YNNKEL (reference sequence). For the CDR3, the DNA is TGTGCCAGCAGCCAAGGAACAGGGGTCCCCGGGGAGCTGTTTTTT. Its translation is CASSQGTGVPGELFF.

This clonotype was observed many times. The CDR3 is CASSFQTGGPGGKLFF. CDR3 in DNA: TGTGCCAGCAGTTTCCAGACAGGGGGGCCTGGGGGAAAACTGTTTTTT. This sequence joins TRBV12-3 or TRBV12-4 and TRBJ1-4, with 9 bases aligning to TRBD1. The CDR3 spans 16 residues. The ends lost 3 bases at V and 10 bases at J; junction bases unmatched: 12.

The CDR3 DNA reads as TGTGCCAGCCAAGCTAGGGACAGGGGGCCGAATCAGCCCCAGCATTTT. This sequence encodes CASQARDRGPNQPQHF. This rearrangement joins TRBV28 to TRBJ1-5, with 12 bases that match TRBD1. The CDR3 runs 16 residues. Germline trimming cut 8 bases from V and 4 bases from J; bases unmatched to any gene: 9. Per germline, CDR1 MDHEN and CDR2 SYDVKM.

At least ten counts were recorded for this clonotype. The V call is TRBV2, the J call TRBJ2-3, with 11 bases fitting TRBD2. J gave up 0 bases and V 3 bases, and 11 bases lay outside the gene matches. The CDR3 covers 19 residues. CDR1 and CDR2 from the germline V gene are SNHLY and FYNNEI. The CDR3 protein is CASSDPGLAGSTSTDTQYF. Here the CDR3 DNA reads TGTGCCAGCAGTGATCCCGGACTAGCGGGTAGTACTAGCACAGATACGCAGTATTTT.

This clonotype was detected ten times or more. The chain carries TRBV28 and TRBJ2-7; D gene ambiguous. Germline V gene data show CDR1 as MDHEN and CDR2 as SYDVKM. The V end lost 4 bases, the J end lost 0 bases, and 7 bases lay between the germline ends. The CDR3 runs 13 residues. Here the CDR3 DNA reads TGTGCCAGCAGTTCAGCAAACTCCTACGAGCAGTACTTC. Encoded protein: CASSSANSYEQYF. The variable domain in full, with the rest retrieved from reference TRBV28 and TRBJ2-7, is DVKVTQSSRYLVKRTGEKVFLECVQDMDHENMFWYRQDPGLGLRLIYFSYDVKMKEKGDIPEGYSVSREKKERFSLILESASTNQTSMYLCASSSANSYEQYFGPGTRLTVT.

This clonotype appeared many times. This chain joins TRBV20-1 and TRBJ2-7; D not resolved. Germline-derived CDR1 and CDR2 are DFQATT and SNEGSKA (reference sequence). The CDR3 consists of 13 residues. Deletions cut 4 bases from V and 4 bases from J, with 14 bases between. DNA for the CDR3: TGCAGTGCTAAGTTGCGTTACCCTTACGAGCAGTACTTC. Its protein is CSAKLRYPYEQYF.

This clonotype was counted only a few times. The chain uses TRBV5-1 and TRBJ2-1; 13 bases are shared with TRBD2. With V trimmed by 0 bases and J by 10 bases, 4 bases remained unmatched. The CDR3 spans 15 residues. Germline lookup yields CDR1 SGHRS and CDR2 YFSETQ. The CDR3 DNA reads TGCGCCAGCAGCTTGGCCACTAGCGGGAGGGCCGAGCAGTTCTTC. Translating it yields CASSLATSGRAEQFF. The full variable domain, in which reference TRBV5-1 and TRBJ2-1 provide the parts outside the CDR3, is KAGVTQTPRYLIKTRGQQVTLSCSPISGHRSVSWYQQTPGQGLQFLFEYFSETQRNKGNFPGRFSGRQFSNSRSEMNVSTLELGDSALYLCASSLATSGRAEQFFGPGTRLTVL.

The sample holds many counts of this clonotype. J is TRBJ1-1 and V is TRBV18; a possible D gene is TRBD1 (6 bases). Per the germline V gene, CDR1 is KGHSH and CDR2 is LQKENI. The V end was cut by 3 bases, the J end by 7 bases, with 9 bases between. The CDR3 extends over 12 amino acids. The CDR3 coding sequence is TGTGCCAGCTCACCCGCCAGGGGTGAAGCTTTCTTT. As protein: CASSPARGEAFF.

This clonotype was detected a few times. This chain uses TRBV3-1 with TRBJ1-2, with 7 nucleotides matching TRBD1. Per the germline V gene, CDR1 is LGHDT and CDR2 is YNNKEL (reference sequence). The CDR3 spans 15 residues. V lost 5 bases to trimming and J lost 3 bases; unmatched junction nucleotides: 9. In DNA form, the CDR3 reads TGTGCCAGCAGCACCCGACAGGGAACTCACTATGGCTACACCTTC. Residues: CASSTRQGTHYGYTF.

This clonotype came up many times. The chain links TRBV5-1 to TRBJ2-2; D not resolved. The ends were cut back, 1 base at V and 1 base at J, with 8 bases in the middle. This CDR3 contains 15 residues. From germline, CDR1 is SGHRS and CDR2 YFSETQ. The CDR3 sequence is CASSLSGMNTGELFF. In DNA, the CDR3 is TGCGCCAGCAGCTTGTCTGGGATGAACACCGGGGAGCTGTTTTTT.

The chain uses TRBV14 and TRBJ2-1; D gene ambiguous. Germline loops: CDR1 SGHDN, CDR2 FVKESK. CDR3 size: 13 residues. Trimming took 0 bases from V and 7 from J, leaving 7 bases between them. As DNA, the CDR3 is TGTGCCAGCAGCCAAGATCAGGCGAATGAGCAGTTCTTC. Translated: CASSQDQANEQFF. The full variable domain, completed using reference TRBV14 and TRBJ2-1, is EAGVTQFPSHSVIEKGQTVTLRCDPISGHDNLYWYRRVMGKEIKFLLHFVKESKQDESGMPNNRFLAERTGGTYSTLKVQPAELEDSGVYFCASSQDQANEQFFGPGTRLTVL.

To note about this clonotype: Possible read error: a much larger clone is one base away. J is TRBJ1-6 and V is TRBV11-2; TRBD1 agrees at 8 bases. CDR3 length: 15 amino acids. The ends lost 8 bases at V and 7 bases at J; junction bases unmatched: 10. Germline CDR1 reads SGHAT; CDR2 reads FQNNGV. The CDR3: CASGQRQGQNSPLHF. The CDR3 nucleotides are TGTGCCAGCGGCCAACGACAGGGGCAGAATTCACCCCTCCACTTT.

The chain has TRBV7-2 and TRBJ2-3; the D is unclear. Germline CDR1 SGHTA, CDR2 FQGNSA. V lost 5 bases and J lost 1, with 10 bases in between. The CDR3 is 14 amino acids. CDR3 in DNA: TGTGCCAGCAGCCCAAACCGGGGCACAGATACGCAGTATTTT. Encoded protein: CASSPNRGTDTQYF.

This clonotype was seen a single time. The chain uses TRBV11-2 and TRBJ2-1; D might be TRBD2 (5 bases). Looked up from germline, CDR1 is SGHAT and CDR2 is FQNNGV. Trimming left V 4 bases short and J 5 bases short, with 18 bases between. The CDR3 runs 16 residues. The CDR3 nucleotides are TGTGCCAGCAGCTCCGGGTGGAGCGGAGTCGACAATGAGCAGTTCTTC. Its protein is CASSSGWSGVDNEQFF.

The V and J genes are TRBV3-2 and TRBJ2-2. TRBV3-2 corresponds to a pseudogene. The CDR3 is made up of 15 amino acids. The DNA for the CDR3 is TGTGCCAGCGCCAATATCAGGGTGAACGCCGGGGAGCTGTTTTTT. It yields the protein CASANIRVNAGELFF.

The rearrangement joins TRBV18 to TRBJ1-6; TRBD1 matches 10 bases. V shed 1 base, J shed 9 bases, and the junction held 0 bases outside the gene matches. Per the germline V gene, CDR1 is KGHSH and CDR2 is LQKENI. The CDR3 length is 14 residues. The CDR3 here is CASSPRDRGSPLHF. The CDR3 DNA reads as TGTGCCAGCTCACCACGGGACAGGGGTTCACCCCTCCACTTT.

This chain joins TRBV4-1 and TRBJ2-7; possibly TRBD1 for D (6 bases). V lost 1 base and J lost 2, with 18 bases in between. The CDR3 is 17 amino acids. Germline CDR1 reads MGHRA; CDR2 reads YSYEKL. The CDR3 DNA reads TGCGCCAGCAGCCAAGTTCCAGGCGACAGGAGTGCCTACGAGCAGTACTTC. Its protein product is CASSQVPGDRSAYEQYF.

CDR3 DNA: TGCAGCGTTGAACGGCTGTCGGTCGGGGGGAAGTACTTC. This codes for CSVERLSVGGKYF. The rearrangement joins TRBV29-1 to TRBJ2-5; 7 positions agree with TRBD2. This CDR3 region has 13 residues. Germline V gives CDR1 SQVTM, CDR2 ANQGSEA. J lost 12 bases, V lost 2 bases, and 12 bases had no gene match.

CDR3 amino acids: CASSWTTSGINEQFF. The CDR3 DNA reads TGTGCCAGCAGCTGGACGACTAGCGGGATAAATGAGCAGTTCTTC. The chain employs TRBV11-2 and TRBJ2-1; 11 bases align to TRBD2. This CDR3 comprises 15 residues. V was clipped by 4 bases and J by 7 bases; unmatched bases: 6. CDR1 SGHAT and CDR2 FQNNGV come from the germline V gene. Full variable domain (remainder filled in from reference TRBV11-2 and TRBJ2-1): EAGVAQSPRYKIIEKRQSVAFWCNPISGHATLYWYQQILGQGPKLLIQFQNNGVVDDSQLPKDRFSAERLKGVDSTLKIQPAKLEDSAVYLCASSWTTSGINEQFFGPGTRLTVL.

This clonotype has a count of ten or more. V usage is TRBV3-1 and J usage is TRBJ1-1; possibly TRBD1 for D (6 bases). Germline V gives CDR1 LGHDT, CDR2 YNNKEL (reference sequence). The CDR3 is 16 amino acids. V was clipped by 0 bases and J by 4 bases, with 15 bases between them. CDR3 sequence reads: CASSQDVGGAGTEAFF. The CDR3 region has the DNA TGTGCCAGCAGCCAAGACGTTGGGGGGGCCGGCACTGAAGCTTTCTTT.